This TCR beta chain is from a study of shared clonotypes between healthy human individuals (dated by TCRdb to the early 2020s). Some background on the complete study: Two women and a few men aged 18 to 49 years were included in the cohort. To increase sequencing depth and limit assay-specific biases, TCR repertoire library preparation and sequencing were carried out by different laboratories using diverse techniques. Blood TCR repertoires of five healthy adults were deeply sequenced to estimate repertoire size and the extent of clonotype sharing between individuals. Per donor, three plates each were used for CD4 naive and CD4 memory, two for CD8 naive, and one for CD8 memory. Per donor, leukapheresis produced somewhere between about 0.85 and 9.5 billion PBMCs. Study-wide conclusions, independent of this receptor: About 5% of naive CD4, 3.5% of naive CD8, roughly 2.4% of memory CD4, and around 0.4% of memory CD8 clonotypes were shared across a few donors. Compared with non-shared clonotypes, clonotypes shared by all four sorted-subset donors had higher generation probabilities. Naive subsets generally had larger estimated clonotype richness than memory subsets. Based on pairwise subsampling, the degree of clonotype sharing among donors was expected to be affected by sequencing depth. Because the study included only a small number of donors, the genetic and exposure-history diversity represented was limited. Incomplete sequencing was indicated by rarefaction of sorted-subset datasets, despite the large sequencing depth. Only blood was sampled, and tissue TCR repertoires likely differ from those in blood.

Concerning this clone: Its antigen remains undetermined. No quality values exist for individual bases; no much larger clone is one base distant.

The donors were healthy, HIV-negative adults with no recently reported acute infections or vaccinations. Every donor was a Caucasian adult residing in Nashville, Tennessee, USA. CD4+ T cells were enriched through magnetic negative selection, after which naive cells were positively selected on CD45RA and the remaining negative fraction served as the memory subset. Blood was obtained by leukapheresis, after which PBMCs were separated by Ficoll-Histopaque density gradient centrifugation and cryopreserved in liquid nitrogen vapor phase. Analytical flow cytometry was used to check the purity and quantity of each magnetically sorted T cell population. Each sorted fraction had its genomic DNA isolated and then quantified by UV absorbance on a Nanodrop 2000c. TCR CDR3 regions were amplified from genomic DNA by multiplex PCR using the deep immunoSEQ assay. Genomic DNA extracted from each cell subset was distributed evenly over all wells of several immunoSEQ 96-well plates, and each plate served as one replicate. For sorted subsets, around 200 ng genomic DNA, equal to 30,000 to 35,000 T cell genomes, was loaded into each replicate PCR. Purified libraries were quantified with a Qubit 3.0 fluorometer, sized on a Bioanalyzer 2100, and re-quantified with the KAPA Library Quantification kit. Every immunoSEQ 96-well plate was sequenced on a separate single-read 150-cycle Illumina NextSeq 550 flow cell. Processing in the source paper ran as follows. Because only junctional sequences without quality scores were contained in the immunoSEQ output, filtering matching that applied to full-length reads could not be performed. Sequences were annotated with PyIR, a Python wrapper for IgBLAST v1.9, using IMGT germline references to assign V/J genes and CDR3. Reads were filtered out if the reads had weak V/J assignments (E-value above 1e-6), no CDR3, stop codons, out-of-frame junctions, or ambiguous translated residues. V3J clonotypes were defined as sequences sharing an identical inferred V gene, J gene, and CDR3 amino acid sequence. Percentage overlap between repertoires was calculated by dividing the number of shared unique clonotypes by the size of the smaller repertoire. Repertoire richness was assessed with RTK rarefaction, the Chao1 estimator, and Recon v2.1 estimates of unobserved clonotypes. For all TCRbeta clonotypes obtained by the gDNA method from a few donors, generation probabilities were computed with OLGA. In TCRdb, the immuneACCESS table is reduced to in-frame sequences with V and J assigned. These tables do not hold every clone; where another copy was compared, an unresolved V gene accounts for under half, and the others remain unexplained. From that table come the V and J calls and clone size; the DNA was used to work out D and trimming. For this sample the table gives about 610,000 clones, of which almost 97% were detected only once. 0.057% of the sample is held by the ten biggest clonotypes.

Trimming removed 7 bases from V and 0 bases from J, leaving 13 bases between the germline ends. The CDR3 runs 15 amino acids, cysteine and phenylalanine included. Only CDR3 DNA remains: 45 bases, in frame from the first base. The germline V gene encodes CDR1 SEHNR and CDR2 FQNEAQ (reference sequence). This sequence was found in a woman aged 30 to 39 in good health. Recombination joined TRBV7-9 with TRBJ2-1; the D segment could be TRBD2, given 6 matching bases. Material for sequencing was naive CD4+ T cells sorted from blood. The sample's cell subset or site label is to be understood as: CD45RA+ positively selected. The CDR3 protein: CASIPAGSSYNEQFF. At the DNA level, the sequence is TGTGCCAGCATTCCGGCGGGGAGCTCCTACAATGAGCAGTTCTTC.